Listed below are T cell receptor beta chains from one sample, sequenced in a study of brain metastases from non-small cell lung cancer. TCRdb's copy holds only in-frame clones and misses some; the assay was immunoSEQ multiplex PCR. The sample includes more than 3,500 clones, roughly 89% of them seen just once. Material: primary lung tumor tissue. All receptors derive from a donor aged 40 or older with non-small cell lung cancer. Both conserved end residues are part of each CDR3. Rows give clone size only sometimes, using once, few, many, or a class for an expanded clone.

abundance	v_gene	j_gene	CDR3aa
NA	TRBV9	TRBJ2-3	CASSSSGSSTDTQYF
NA	TRBV9	TRBJ2-2	CASRGQGSAGELFF
NA	TRBV9	TRBJ2-2	CASSFYPIAGGGTGELFF
NA	TRBV28	TRBJ2-3	CASSFNGNTDTQYF
NA	TRBV7-9	TRBJ2-7	CAIGTGEQYF
once	TRBV7-2	TRBJ2-1	CASSPPGLAGGEQFF
NA	TRBV12-3/TRBV12-4	TRBJ2-7	CASSPTSGHEQYF
NA	TRBV2	TRBJ1-1	CASSPGVREAFF
NA	TRBV7-2	TRBJ2-7	CASSVAGTETYEQYF
once	TRBV29-1	TRBJ2-7	CSVLGGKINEQYF
few	TRBV19	TRBJ2-1	CASSVKIGAHNEQFF
NA	TRBV7-8	TRBJ2-5	CASSLGTGREETQYF
NA	TRBV18	TRBJ2-7	CASSPQGTGLVEQYF
NA	TRBV18	TRBJ2-1	CASSLDNNEQFF
NA	TRBV6-6	TRBJ2-3	CASSRQGLAGAGATDTQYF
NA	TRBV7-2	TRBJ2-2	CASSLATGGGTGELFF
NA	TRBV29-1	TRBJ2-1	CSVSSETYNEQFF
NA	TRBV3-1/TRBV3-2	TRBJ2-1	CASSQELAGADEQFF
NA	TRBV7-8	TRBJ1-5	CASTERSDWDQPQHF